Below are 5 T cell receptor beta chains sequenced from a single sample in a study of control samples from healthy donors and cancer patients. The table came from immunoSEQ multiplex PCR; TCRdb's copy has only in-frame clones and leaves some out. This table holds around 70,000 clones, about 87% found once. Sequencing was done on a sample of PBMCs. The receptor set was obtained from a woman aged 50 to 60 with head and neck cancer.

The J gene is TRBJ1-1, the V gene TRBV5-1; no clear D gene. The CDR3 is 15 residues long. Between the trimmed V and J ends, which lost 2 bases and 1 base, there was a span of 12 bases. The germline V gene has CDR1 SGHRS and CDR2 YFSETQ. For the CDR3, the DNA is TGCGCCAGCAGCTTCAGTGTGGGAGGGAACACTGAAGCTTTCTTT. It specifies CASSFSVGGNTEAFF.

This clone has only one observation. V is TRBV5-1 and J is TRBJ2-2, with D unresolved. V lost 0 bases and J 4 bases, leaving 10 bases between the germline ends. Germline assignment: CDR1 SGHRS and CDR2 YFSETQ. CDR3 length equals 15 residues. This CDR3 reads CASSLGSVVTGELFF. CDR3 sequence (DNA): TGCGCCAGCAGCTTGGGTTCGGTGGTCACCGGGGAGCTGTTTTTT.

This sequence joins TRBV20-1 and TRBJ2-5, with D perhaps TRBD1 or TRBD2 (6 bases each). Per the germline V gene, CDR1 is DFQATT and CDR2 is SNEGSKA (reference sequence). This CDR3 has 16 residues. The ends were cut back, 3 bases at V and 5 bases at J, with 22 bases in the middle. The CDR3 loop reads CSASVPVTGRMETQYF. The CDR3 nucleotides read TGCAGTGCTAGTGTGCCCGTAACAGGGAGGATGGAGACCCAGTACTTC.

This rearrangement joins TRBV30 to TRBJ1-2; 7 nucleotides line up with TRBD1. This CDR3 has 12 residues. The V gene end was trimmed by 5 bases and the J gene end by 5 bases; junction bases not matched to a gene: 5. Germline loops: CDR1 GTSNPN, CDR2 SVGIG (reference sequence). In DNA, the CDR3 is TGTGCCTGGGAGACAGGGACGTATGGCTACACCTTC. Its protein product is CAWETGTYGYTF.

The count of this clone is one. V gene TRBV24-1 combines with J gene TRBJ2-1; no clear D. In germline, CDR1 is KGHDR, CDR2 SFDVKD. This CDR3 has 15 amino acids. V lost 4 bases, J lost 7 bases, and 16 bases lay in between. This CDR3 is CATSEPGPLGNEQFF. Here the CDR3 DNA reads TGTGCCACCAGTGAACCCGGGCCCCTAGGGAATGAGCAGTTCTTC.